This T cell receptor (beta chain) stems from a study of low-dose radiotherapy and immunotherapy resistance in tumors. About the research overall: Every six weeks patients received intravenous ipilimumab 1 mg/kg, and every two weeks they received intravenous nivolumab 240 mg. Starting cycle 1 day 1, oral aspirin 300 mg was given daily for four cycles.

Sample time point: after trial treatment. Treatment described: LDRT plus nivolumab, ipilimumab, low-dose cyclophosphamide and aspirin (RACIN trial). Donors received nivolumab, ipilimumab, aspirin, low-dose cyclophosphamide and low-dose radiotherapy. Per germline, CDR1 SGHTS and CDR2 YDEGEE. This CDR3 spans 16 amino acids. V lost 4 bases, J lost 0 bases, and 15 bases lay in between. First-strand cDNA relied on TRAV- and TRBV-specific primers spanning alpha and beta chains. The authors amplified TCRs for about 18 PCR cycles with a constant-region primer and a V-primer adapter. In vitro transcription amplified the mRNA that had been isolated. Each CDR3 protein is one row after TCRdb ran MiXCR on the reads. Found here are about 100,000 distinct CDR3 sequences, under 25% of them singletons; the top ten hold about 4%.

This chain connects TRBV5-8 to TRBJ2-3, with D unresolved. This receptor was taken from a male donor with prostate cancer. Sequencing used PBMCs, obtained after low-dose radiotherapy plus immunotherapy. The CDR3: CASSPLGFSSTDTQYF. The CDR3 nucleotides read TGTGCCAGCAGCCCGTTAGGGTTTTCTAGCACAGATACGCAGTATTTT.